This T cell receptor beta chain was recorded in a study of Ad26.COV2.S vaccination and SARS-CoV-2 variants. Study-wide results and limits: Responses of spike-specific T cells (both CD8+ and CD4+) reportedly showed substantial breadth after vaccination. While placebo recipients had lower spike-specific TCR breadth, vaccine recipients had more. Total responses of T cells may have been underestimated by the analyses of TCR breadth and depth.

The assay was immunoSEQ multiplex PCR, and TCRdb's table has in-frame clones only and misses some. The data show more than 150,000 clones, approximately 90% seen once. This clone occurred once. Its target is unknown. V shed 4 bases and J 4 bases; nucleotides not matched to a gene: 13. Per germline, CDR1 LGHDT and CDR2 YNNKEL (reference sequence). The CDR3 runs to 18 residues. The chain joins TRBV3-1 (or the pseudogene TRBV3-2) to TRBJ2-5; 12 positions match TRBD2. This sample comprised peripheral blood, obtained after recovery from COVID-19. The TCR comes from a human donor who had recovered from COVID-19. The CDR3 here is CASSLTSGSRGRGETQYF. Here the CDR3 DNA reads TGTGCCAGCAGCCTGACTAGCGGGAGCCGGGGGCGAGGAGAGACCCAGTACTTC.